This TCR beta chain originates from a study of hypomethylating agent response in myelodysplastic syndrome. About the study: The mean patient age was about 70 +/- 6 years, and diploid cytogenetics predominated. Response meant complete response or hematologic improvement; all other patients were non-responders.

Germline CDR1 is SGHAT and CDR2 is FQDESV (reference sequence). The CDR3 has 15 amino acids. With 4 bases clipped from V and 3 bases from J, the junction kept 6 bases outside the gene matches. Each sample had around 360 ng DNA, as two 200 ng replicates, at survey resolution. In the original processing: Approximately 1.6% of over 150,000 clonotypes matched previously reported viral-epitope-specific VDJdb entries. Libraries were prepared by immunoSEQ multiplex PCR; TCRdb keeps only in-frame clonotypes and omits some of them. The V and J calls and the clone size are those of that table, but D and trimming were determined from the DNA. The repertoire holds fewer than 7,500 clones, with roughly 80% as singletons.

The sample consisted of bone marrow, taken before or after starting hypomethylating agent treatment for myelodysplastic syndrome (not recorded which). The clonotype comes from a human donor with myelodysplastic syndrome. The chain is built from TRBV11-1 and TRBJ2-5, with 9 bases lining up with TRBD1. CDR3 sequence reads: CASSSMGQGKETQYF. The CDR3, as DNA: TGTGCCAGCAGCTCAATGGGACAGGGCAAAGAGACCCAGTACTTC.